The clone carrying this TCR beta chain was detected only a few times. Its cognate antigen is unknown. The germline CDR1 and CDR2 sequences are MNHEY and SVGEGT. This CDR3 spans 16 amino acids. Trimming removed 5 bases from V and 0 bases from J, with 14 bases in between. These data come from a study of CD8+CD57+ T cells in acquired aplastic anemia. Before being chosen for sequencing, patients had shown CD8+CD57+ cell expansion by flow cytometry. Regarding the study as a whole: Shared by patients and controls, 25 to 30 CD8+ CDR3s were abundant in patients. A significant difference in CD8+ Simpson's diversity between patients and controls was not found.

Genomic DNA templated the TCR beta VDJ and CDR3 profiling. MiXCR was run by TCRdb on the reads, yielding one entry per CDR3 protein. The sample yields tens of thousands of distinct CDR3 sequences, less than 85% seen once. Sequencing was carried out using sorted CD4+, CD8+, or CD8+CD57+ T cells (not recorded which) from PBMCs. V is TRBV6-2 or TRBV6-3 and J is TRBJ2-1; tentative D call: TRBD1 (6 bases). The TCR sequence derives from a human donor with aplastic anemia. The CDR3 coding sequence is TGTGCCAGCAGTCCCGACAGGTTAAGCTCCTACAATGAGCAGTTCTTC. It yields the protein CASSPDRLSSYNEQFF.